One and the same sample provided the 11 T cell receptor beta chains below, sequenced in a study of OX40 agonist ivuxolimab in advanced cancers. Profiled with immunoSEQ multiplex PCR; TCRdb holds only in-frame clones, not every one. The sample yields about 41,000 clones, 80% to 90% seen once. The input for sequencing was CD4+ or CD8+ T cells sorted from blood, taken in a trial of the OX40 agonist ivuxolimab. The receptors stem from an adult with an advanced solid tumor such as melanoma, head and neck, liver or kidney cancer.

The chain combines TRBV10-2 with TRBJ2-3, with D unresolved. Germline-derived CDR1 and CDR2 are WSHSY and SAAADI. Between the trimmed V and J ends, which lost 6 bases and 5 bases, there was a span of 15 bases. The CDR3 length is 14 residues. The CDR3 region has the DNA TGCGCCAGCAGGTTGAGGCAGGTCGGAGATACGCAGTATTTT. Its translation is CASRLRQVGDTQYF.

This clone was picked up one time. The chain is built from TRBV11-2 and TRBJ2-7; weak D call: TRBD2 (6 bases). Germline lookup yields CDR1 SGHAT and CDR2 FQNNGV. Trimming stripped 5 bases from V and 2 bases from J, with 13 bases between. The CDR3 extends over 14 amino acids. The CDR3 nucleotides read TGTGCCAGCAGCGTAGGGAGGTCCACCTACGAGCAGTACTTC. Translated, it gives CASSVGRSTYEQYF.

The chain uses TRBV11-3 and TRBJ1-1; TRBD1 agrees at 7 bases. V lost 5 bases, J lost 0 bases, and 6 bases stayed unmatched. The CDR3 is made up of 15 amino acids. Per germline, CDR1 SGHNT and CDR2 YENEEA. Here the CDR3 reads CASSQMGQLNTEAFF. The CDR3 DNA reads as TGTGCCAGCAGCCAGATGGGACAGTTGAACACTGAAGCTTTCTTT.

The V call is TRBV28, the J call TRBJ2-1; TRBD2 aligns across 11 bases. Germline trimming cut 8 bases from V and 6 bases from J; bases unmatched to any gene: 9. This CDR3 has 15 amino acids. Germline values: CDR1 MDHEN, CDR2 SYDVKM. The CDR3 sequence: CASRIPGTSGNEQFF. CDR3 sequence (DNA): TGTGCCAGCCGAATCCCCGGGACTAGCGGCAATGAGCAGTTCTTC. The variable domain in full, with the rest retrieved from reference TRBV28 and TRBJ2-1, is DVKVTQSSRYLVKRTGEKVFLECVQDMDHENMFWYRQDPGLGLRLIYFSYDVKMKEKGDIPEGYSVSREKKERFSLILESASTNQTSMYLCASRIPGTSGNEQFFGPGTRLTVL.

This rearrangement joins TRBV29-1 to TRBJ2-7, with TRBD2 as a possible D gene (6 bases). V gave up 3 bases and J gave up 2 bases, with 11 bases separating them. The germline gives CDR1 SQVTM, CDR2 ANQGSEA. The CDR3 is 13 amino acids. CDR3 region: CSVELATPYEQYF. CDR3 DNA: TGCAGCGTTGAGCTAGCGACGCCCTACGAGCAGTACTTC.

V gene TRBV9 combines with J gene TRBJ2-1; D is perhaps TRBD2 (5 bases). V was pared by 0 bases and J by 3 bases, with 10 bases between. Germline V gene data show CDR1 as SGDLS and CDR2 as YYNGEE. The CDR3 is 15 residues long. Written as DNA, the CDR3 is TGTGCCAGCAGCGTAGGAGCGGCCCACTACAATGAGCAGTTCTTC. Amino acid sequence: CASSVGAAHYNEQFF.

This rearrangement joins TRBV10-3 to TRBJ1-1; the match to TRBD1 covers 7 bases. There are 14 residues in the CDR3. The junction had 9 bases not matched to a gene; V was cut back by 7 bases and J by 4 bases. Germline V CDR1 and CDR2: ENHRY, SYGVKD. The CDR3 DNA reads as TGTGCCATCAAAGCAGGGGGTATTGTCACTGAAGCTTTCTTT. The encoded protein is CAIKAGGIVTEAFF.

This chain connects TRBV6-5 to TRBJ1-2; TRBD1 agrees at 7 bases. Germline V CDR1 and CDR2: MNHEY, SVGAGI. The junction had 10 bases not matched to a gene; V was cut back by 0 bases and J by 6 bases. CDR3 length: 16 amino acids. The CDR3 loop is CASSYSRRDSSNGYTF. CDR3 nucleotides: TGTGCCAGCAGTTACTCGAGAAGGGACAGTTCAAATGGCTACACCTTC.

The rearrangement links TRBV29-1 to TRBJ2-1, with 11 bases identical to TRBD2. Germline CDR1 SQVTM, CDR2 ANQGSEA. The CDR3 sequence is 14 residues long. Germline trimming cut 5 bases from V and 9 bases from J; bases unmatched to any gene: 9. CDR3 residues: CSVLTSGISSEQFF. For the CDR3, the DNA is TGCAGCGTTTTGACTAGCGGGATTAGTAGTGAGCAGTTCTTC.

The gene calls are TRBV23-1 and TRBJ2-1; perhaps D is TRBD1 or TRBD2 (6 bases each). TRBV23-1 is given ORF status, its function remaining uncertain. V was cut by 10 bases and J by 0 bases, with 19 bases left in between. The CDR3 sequence is 16 residues long. This CDR3 is CAKSGGPNISYNEQFF. CDR3 nucleotide sequence: TGCGCCAAATCTGGGGGGCCGAATATCTCCTACAATGAGCAGTTCTTC.

The rearrangement joins TRBV7-2 to TRBJ1-1; the D is unclear. This CDR3 is built from 11 residues. The V gene lost 3 bases and the J gene lost 1 base, with 0 bases spanning the gap. The germline CDR1 and CDR2 sequences are SGHTA and FQGNSA. This CDR3 reads CASSLNTEAFF. The CDR3, as DNA: TGTGCCAGCAGCTTGAACACTGAAGCTTTCTTT. Full variable domain (outside the CDR3, taken from reference TRBV7-2 and TRBJ1-1): GAGVSQSPSNKVTEKGKDVELRCDPISGHTALYWYRQSLGQGLEFLIYFQGNSAPDKSGLPSDRFSAERTGGSVSTLTIQRTQQEDSAVYLCASSLNTEAFFGQGTRLTVV.